This entry is about one TCR beta chain. Its antigen specificity is not known. Within one base of it there is no much larger clone, and no base qualities were kept. Patients with a history of autoimmune disease or receiving systemic immunosuppression were excluded from the trial. Peripheral blood for TCR sequencing was collected from all dose cohorts at baseline, on cycle 4 day 1, and on cycle 7 day 1. The samples were drawn from a first-in-human, open-label, multicenter phase I dose-escalation trial of ivuxolimab. Adults with locally advanced or metastatic melanoma, renal cell carcinoma, hepatocellular carcinoma or head and neck squamous cell carcinoma were enrolled in the trial. Before TCR sequencing, CD4+ T cells and CD8+ T cells were sorted from peripheral blood as separate populations. This sample stems from a study of OX40 agonist ivuxolimab in advanced cancers. With respect to the entire study: Ivuxolimab, which targeted the costimulatory receptor OX40 (CD134), was an agonistic, fully human IgG2 monoclonal antibody. A male proportion of 82.7% and a mean age of about 60 years, ranging from about 20 to 79, were recorded for the dose-escalation cohort. Of the roughly 50 dose-escalation patients, hepatocellular carcinoma was present in roughly 19, melanoma in roughly 15, renal cell carcinoma in 9 and head and neck cancer in 9. The paper covers the monotherapy dose-escalation part of the phase I ivuxolimab trial, which included N of about 50 patients. Prior anti-PD-1, anti-PD-L1 or anti-CTLA-4 therapy was permitted, and approximately 40% of dose-escalation patients had received checkpoint inhibitors. Partial responses were achieved by three dose-escalation patients, of whom one had hepatocellular carcinoma and two had cutaneous melanoma. Intravenous ivuxolimab was administered to patients every 2 weeks at six dose levels: 0.01, 0.1, 0.3, 1.5, 3 and 10 mg/kg. The purpose of peripheral TCRbeta sequencing was to test whether ivuxolimab changed TCR sequence diversity and led to clonal T-cell expansion. Overall study outcomes, separate from this receptor: After ivuxolimab, expanded clones were on average more numerous among CD8+ T cells than among CD4+ T cells. Low levels of normalized T-cell clonal expansion were also seen in some patients who did not respond. In the 0.1-3.0 mg/kg groups, partial responders had among the lowest normalized peripheral clonal expansion, particularly in CD8+ T cells. The antigen specificity of the peripheral T cells that underwent clonal expansion was not determined. Clonal expansion of both CD4+ and CD8+ blood T cells was observed from baseline to week 6 at doses 0.1 to 3.0 mg/kg.

The germline V gene sets CDR1 to SNHLY and CDR2 to FYNNEI. Trimming takes 6 bases off V and 5 bases off J; junction bases not matched to a gene: 6. Taken from cysteine to phenylalanine, the CDR3 has 14 residues. Only the CDR3 part of the read is kept: 42 bases, read in frame from the first base. Genomic DNA was extracted from sorted cells for sequencing of the TCRbeta CDR3 region. TCRbeta CDR3 regions were sequenced using the immunoSEQ Assay. TCRdb obtained this table from immuneACCESS and retained in-frame rearrangements with V and J assigned. These tables miss some clones; where compared with another copy, unresolved V genes account for less than half of the shortfall, and the remainder is unexplained. The sample contains 45,000 to 50,000 clones, roughly 90% of them found a single time. About a fifth of the sample is held by the ten biggest clonotypes.

This TCR derives from an adult with an advanced solid tumor such as melanoma, head and neck, liver or kidney cancer. In this chain, TRBV2 is recombined with TRBJ2-1, and 8 junction bases match TRBD2. Sequencing used CD4+ or CD8+ T cells sorted from blood, obtained in a trial of the OX40 agonist ivuxolimab. The CDR3 is CASRNSGTHNEQFF. The DNA reads as follows: TGTGCCAGCAGAAATAGCGGGACCCACAATGAGCAGTTCTTC.